These 19 T cell receptor beta chains came from one sample sequenced in a study of cytomegalovirus exposure and HLA in healthy donors. Vbeta (60) and Jbeta (13) primers were used in the PCR. Libraries were prepared by immunoSEQ multiplex PCR; TCRdb keeps only in-frame clonotypes and omits some of them. Among 200,000 or so clones listed, 82% were seen once. Material for sequencing was PBMCs. The source is a boy between 2 and 10 years old in good health and CMV-seronegative.

This sequence joins TRBV2 and TRBJ1-2; TRBD1 aligns across 8 bases. Germline V lookup: CDR1 SNHLY, CDR2 FYNNEI. The CDR3 is 13 amino acids. The V gene end was trimmed by 6 bases and the J gene end by 8 bases; junction bases not matched to a gene: 8. The CDR3 nucleotides read TGTGCCAGCAGCGAGACAGGGGTTGGCGGCTACACCTTC. Its translation is CASSETGVGGYTF. Drawing the rest from reference TRBV2 and TRBJ1-2, the complete variable domain is EPEVTQTPSHQVTQMGQEVILRCVPISNHLYFYWYRQILGQKVEFLVSFYNNEISEKSEIFDDQFSVERPDGSNFTLKIRSTKLEDSAMYFCASSETGVGGYTFGSGTRLTVV.

The chain recombines TRBV6-6 with TRBJ2-7; 8 nucleotides align to TRBD1. The CDR3 extends over 13 amino acids. Unmatched junction bases numbered 6, after V lost 6 bases and J lost 5 bases. CDR1 and CDR2 (germline): MNHNY, SVGAGI (reference sequence). The CDR3 sequence: CASRGQGANEQYF. In DNA form, the CDR3 reads TGTGCCAGCAGAGGGCAGGGGGCCAACGAGCAGTACTTC.

The V and J genes are TRBV5-3 and TRBJ1-3; weak D call: TRBD1 (5 bases). TRBV5-3 is filed as an ORF, its function uncertain. This CDR3 comprises 15 residues. V was cut by 4 bases and J by 4 bases, with 15 bases left in between. DNA for the CDR3: TGTGCCAGAAGCCCAGGGCAGGGTTGGGGAAACACCATATATTTT. This translates into CARSPGQGWGNTIYF.

The CDR3 coding sequence is TGTGCCAGCAGCTCGGGACAGGGAGAGACCCAGTACTTC. This sequence encodes CASSSGQGETQYF. The chain recombines TRBV5-4 with TRBJ2-5; 9 bases match TRBD1. CDR3 length equals 13 residues. Germline values: CDR1 SGHNT, CDR2 YYREEE (reference sequence). Trimming cost V 3 bases and J 4 bases; bases outside gene matches: 1.

V usage is TRBV2 and J usage is TRBJ2-6; possible D gene TRBD2, 6 bases. The germline V and J ends were trimmed by 8 bases and 0 bases, with 14 bases remaining between them. The germline V gene has CDR1 SNHLY and CDR2 FYNNEI. The CDR3 extends over 16 amino acids. For the CDR3, the DNA is TGTGCCAGCCAAGGACGGGGACTCTCTGGGGCCAACGTCCTGACTTTC. Amino acid sequence: CASQGRGLSGANVLTF.

This chain joins TRBV7-8 and TRBJ2-3, with TRBD2 as a possible D gene (6 bases). CDR1 is SGHVS, CDR2 FQNEAQ, per germline. V gave up 7 bases and J gave up 3 bases, with 14 bases separating them. This CDR3 spans 14 amino acids. The CDR3 DNA follows: TGTGCCAGCACCCCGGCGGGGCCGACAGATACGCAGTATTTT. Amino acid sequence: CASTPAGPTDTQYF.

There are a few counts of this clone. The chain couples TRBV6-5 to TRBJ1-6; D gene unclear. The germline V gene has CDR1 MNHEY and CDR2 SVGAGI. The length of the CDR3 is 16 residues. Deletions cut 0 bases from V and 4 bases from J, with 10 bases between. The CDR3 reads CASSYSGREYNSPLHF. CDR3 coding DNA: TGTGCCAGCAGTTACTCCGGGAGGGAATATAATTCACCCCTCCACTTT.

The CDR3, as DNA: TGTGCCAGCAGCTCCGGAGGTGGGACAGGGAAATCACCCCTCCACTTT. This encodes CASSSGGGTGKSPLHF. J is TRBJ1-6 and V is TRBV5-4; TRBD1 agrees at 9 bases. J was trimmed by 10 bases and V by 3 bases; bases with no gene match: 11. Germline V CDR1 and CDR2: SGHNT, YYREEE (reference sequence). CDR3 length equals 16 residues.

This clone turned up a few times. The chain uses TRBV4-1 and TRBJ1-1; maybe TRBD1 (5 bases). Trimming cost V 1 base and J 3 bases, with 18 bases left between them. CDR1 MGHRA and CDR2 YSYEKL come from the germline V gene. This CDR3 contains 17 residues. The chain's CDR3 is CASSQASRGRRDTEAFF. The CDR3 bases are TGCGCCAGCAGCCAAGCATCCCGGGGACGGAGGGACACTGAAGCTTTCTTT.

CDR3 loop: CASSLGWGGYSNQPQHF. DNA for the CDR3: TGTGCCAGCAGCTTAGGTTGGGGGGGCTATAGCAATCAGCCCCAGCATTTT. This sequence joins TRBV7-2 and TRBJ1-5; D is possibly TRBD1 (6 bases). Germline CDR1 is SGHTA and CDR2 is FQGNSA. The ends were cut back, 1 base at V and 0 bases at J, with 13 bases in the middle. This CDR3 has 17 residues. Drawing the rest from reference TRBV7-2 and TRBJ1-5, the complete variable domain is GAGVSQSPSNKVTEKGKDVELRCDPISGHTALYWYRQSLGQGLEFLIYFQGNSAPDKSGLPSDRFSAERTGGSVSTLTIQRTQQEDSAVYLCASSLGWGGYSNQPQHFGDGTRLSIL.

This clone is a singleton in its sample. This chain links TRBV4-1 with TRBJ1-2; no reliable D call. Germline values: CDR1 MGHRA, CDR2 YSYEKL. Deletions cut 1 base from V and 6 bases from J, with 24 bases between. The CDR3 has 18 amino acids. The CDR3 region has the DNA TGCGCCAGCAGCCAAGGGTTGCACATAAAGGAGGCTTTCAATGGCTACACCTTC. This encodes CASSQGLHIKEAFNGYTF.

This chain's CDR3 is CASRSDSEGFYSPLHF. The CDR3 DNA follows: TGTGCCAGCAGGTCGGACAGCGAGGGATTTTATTCACCCCTCCACTTT. This chain uses TRBV7-3 with TRBJ1-6, with D perhaps TRBD1 (6 bases). The CDR3 extends over 16 amino acids. V was clipped by 6 bases and J by 8 bases, with 20 bases between them. The germline gives CDR1 SGHTA, CDR2 FQGTGA.

This clone was recorded only once. The chain employs TRBV5-1 and TRBJ1-2; TRBD1 matches at 9 bases. The germline gives CDR1 SGHRS, CDR2 YFSETQ. Trimming took 0 bases from V and 7 from J; bases not matched to a gene: 7. The CDR3 has 15 residues. This chain's CDR3 is CASSLVPDRGSGYTF. The CDR3 nucleotides are TGCGCCAGCAGCTTGGTACCGGACAGGGGTTCTGGCTACACCTTC.

The chain combines TRBV30 with TRBJ1-1; D gene uncertain. CDR1 GTSNPN and CDR2 SVGIG come from the germline V gene (reference sequence). V was pared by 7 bases and J by 0 bases, with 6 bases between. The CDR3 contains 11 residues. CDR3 in amino acids: CALVMNTEAFF. The CDR3 DNA follows: TGTGCCTTAGTGATGAACACTGAAGCTTTCTTT. The full variable domain, in which reference TRBV30 and TRBJ1-1 provide the parts outside the CDR3, is SQTIHQWPATLVQPVGSPLSLECTVEGTSNPNLYWYRQAAGRGLQLLFYSVGIGQISSEVPQNLSASRPQDRQFILSSKKLLLSDSGFYLCALVMNTEAFFGQGTRLTVV.

V is TRBV7-6 and J is TRBJ1-3; D gene uncertain. Germline V gene sequence: CDR1 SGHVS, CDR2 FNYEAQ. This CDR3 comprises 15 residues. The V and J ends lost 5 bases and 3 bases respectively, with 14 bases between them. The CDR3 loop is CASSQTRENGNTIYF. In nucleotides, the CDR3 is TGTGCCAGCAGCCAGACTCGAGAGAATGGAAACACCATATATTTT.

V usage is TRBV19 and J usage is TRBJ2-3; TRBD2 agrees at 9 bases. Losses at the gene ends were 5 bases for V and 8 bases for J; bases not matched to a gene: 8. The germline V gene has CDR1 LNHDA and CDR2 SQIVND (reference sequence). This CDR3 is 14 amino acids long. The CDR3 nucleotides are TGTGCCAGTAGTCTCGGGACTAGCTACGGTACGCAGTATTTT. Translated: CASSLGTSYGTQYF.

J is TRBJ1-4 and V is TRBV7-8, with 7 bases aligning to TRBD1. Looked up from germline, CDR1 is SGHVS and CDR2 is FQNEAQ. V lost 4 bases, J lost 8 bases, and 13 bases stayed unmatched. The CDR3 consists of 16 residues. This chain's CDR3 is CASSSVREGAREKLFF. In nucleotides, the CDR3 is TGTGCCAGCAGCTCCGTCCGCGAGGGGGCGCGGGAAAAACTGTTTTTT.

This clone occurred a few times. V usage is TRBV27 and J usage is TRBJ2-1, with 8 nucleotides matching TRBD1. The CDR3 is 16 amino acids. The J segment lost 3 bases and the V segment lost 5 bases, leaving 9 bases of the junction unmatched. Germline V gives CDR1 MNHEY, CDR2 SMNVEV (reference sequence). Written as DNA, the CDR3 is TGTGCCAGCAGTCCGCACTCCGGACAGGGCTACAATGAGCAGTTCTTC. It specifies CASSPHSGQGYNEQFF.

The V and J genes are TRBV5-6 and TRBJ2-5, with 7 bases lining up with TRBD2. Germline V CDR1 and CDR2: SGHDT, YYEEEE. Trimming took 0 bases from V and 3 from J; bases not matched to a gene: 5. The CDR3 contains 15 residues. DNA for the CDR3: TGTGCCAGCAGCTTGGGTGGGACTATGGAAGAGACCCAGTACTTC. As protein: CASSLGGTMEETQYF.